This T cell receptor beta chain was captured in a study of T-cell memory formation after mild COVID-19. After 5'RACE with constant-segment primers, TCR alpha and TCR beta cDNA libraries carrying sample barcodes and UMIs were obtained. A single record per CDR3 protein comes from TCRdb applying MiXCR to the 5' RACE reads. The repertoire holds about 560,000 distinct CDR3 sequences, with over 15% as singletons. The sample holds a few counts of this clonotype. Its specificity is unknown. CDR3 length equals 18 residues. V was pared by 2 bases and J by 0 bases, with 11 bases of the junction left unmatched. The germline CDR1 and CDR2 sequences are PRHDT and FYEKMQ (reference sequence). Study-level results: Memory from before infection featured some responding clones, which suggests cross-reactive memory joined. CD4/CD8 balance characterized clones contracting day 15 to 85, and CD4+ skew characterized later expanders.

Sequencing input: PBMCs or a T cell subset sorted from them (not recorded which). This rearrangement joins TRBV13 to TRBJ2-3; 7 nucleotides match TRBD2. This clonotype originated in an adult woman who had mild COVID-19 (a few samples of this study predate the infection). Cell type and time point are not known. The CDR3 nucleotides read TGTGCCAGCAGCTTACGTCTGGCGGGGGTATCTAGCACAGATACGCAGTATTTT. This gives the protein CASSLRLAGVSSTDTQYF.